This TCR beta chain appears in the sequencing data of a study of T-cell memory formation after mild COVID-19. Study-level background: Across donors, TCR clusters were largely donor specific. Study-wide results and limits: Second-wave clones that peaked on day 37 lacked confirmed SARS-CoV-2 specificity. CD4/CD8 balance held among clones contracting day 15 to 85, and later expanders leaned CD4+.

At least ten counts were recorded for this clonotype. Its antigen is unknown. In germline, CDR1 is SGHRS, CDR2 YFSETQ. This CDR3 has 13 amino acids. V was clipped by 0 bases and J by 4 bases, with 8 bases between them. With constant-segment primers, 5'RACE yielded cDNA libraries of TCR alpha and TCR beta that carried sample barcodes and UMIs. TCRdb analysed the 5' RACE reads with MiXCR anew, one entry per CDR3 protein. This sample has fewer than 40,000 distinct CDR3 sequences; roughly 11% occur once, and the top ten carry 25% to 30%. Input material: PBMCs or a T cell subset sorted from them (not recorded which). The V call is TRBV5-1, the J call TRBJ2-7; D is possibly TRBD1 (6 bases). The receptor was derived from a man between 18 and 29 years old who had mild COVID-19 (a few samples of this study predate the infection). Cell type and time point are not known. As DNA, the CDR3 is TGCGCCAGCAGCTTGGCCGGACAGTACGAGCAGTACTTC. It yields the protein CASSLAGQYEQYF. The variable domain in full, with the rest retrieved from reference TRBV5-1 and TRBJ2-7, is KAGVTQTPRYLIKTRGQQVTLSCSPISGHRSVSWYQQTPGQGLQFLFEYFSETQRNKGNFPGRFSGRQFSNSRSEMNVSTLELGDSALYLCASSLAGQYEQYFGPGTRLTVT.